This T cell receptor (beta chain) emerged from a study of blood T cell repertoires in COVID-19. For the study at large: Sources were T cells, B-cell-depleted T cells, or PBMCs; the material itself was cDNA or gDNA.

Authors' data handling: Reference gene primer amplification gave nucleated cell count estimates. Profiled with immunoSEQ multiplex PCR; TCRdb holds only in-frame clones, not every one. D and trimming come from the DNA, and the V and J calls and clone size come from that table. Here the sample spans 150,000 to 200,000 clones, roughly 82% being singletons. Sequences were obtained from peripheral blood. The source is a woman between 70 and 85 years old with acute or convalescent COVID-19.

CDR3 coding DNA: TGTGCCAGCAGCCCCGGGACAGGGGGCACAGATACGCAGTATTTT. This codes for CASSPGTGGTDTQYF. This chain connects TRBV7-2 to TRBJ2-3; 10 bases agree with TRBD1. The CDR3 loop spans 15 amino acids. Germline values: CDR1 SGHTA, CDR2 FQGNSA. With V trimmed by 5 bases and J by 1 base, 3 bases remained unmatched.